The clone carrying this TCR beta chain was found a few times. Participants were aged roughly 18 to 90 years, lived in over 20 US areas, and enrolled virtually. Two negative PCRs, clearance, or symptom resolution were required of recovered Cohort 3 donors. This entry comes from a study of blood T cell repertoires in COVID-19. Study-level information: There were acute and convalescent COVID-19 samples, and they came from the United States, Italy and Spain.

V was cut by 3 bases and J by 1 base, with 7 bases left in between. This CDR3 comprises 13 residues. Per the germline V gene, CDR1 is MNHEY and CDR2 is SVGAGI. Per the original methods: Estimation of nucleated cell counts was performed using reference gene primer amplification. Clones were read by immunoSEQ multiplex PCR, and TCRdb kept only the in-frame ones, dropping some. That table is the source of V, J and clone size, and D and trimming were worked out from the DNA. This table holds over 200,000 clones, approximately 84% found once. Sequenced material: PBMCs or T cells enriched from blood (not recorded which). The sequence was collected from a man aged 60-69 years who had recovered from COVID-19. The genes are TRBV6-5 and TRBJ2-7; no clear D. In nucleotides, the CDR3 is TGTGCCAGCAGTTATGTCGGTTCCTACGAGCAGTACTTC. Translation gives CASSYVGSYEQYF.